The present entry profiles one T cell receptor beta chain with its context. The CDR3 consists of 13 residues. The ends were cut back, 4 bases at V and 0 bases at J, with 9 bases in the middle. The germline gives CDR1 SQVTM, CDR2 ANQGSEA. This table comes from immunoSEQ multiplex PCR, and its TCRdb copy is limited to in-frame clones, with some not included. The sample lists 100,000 or so clones; around 80% were seen once. These data are taken from a study of control samples from healthy donors and cancer patients. The sample taken for sequencing was blood. This chain uses TRBV29-1 with TRBJ1-1; D gene uncertain. The TCR comes from a woman aged 25-40 years in good health. CDR3 nucleotides: TGCAGCGTTGTGGGCAGGATGAACACTGAAGCTTTCTTT. Protein sequence: CSVVGRMNTEAFF.